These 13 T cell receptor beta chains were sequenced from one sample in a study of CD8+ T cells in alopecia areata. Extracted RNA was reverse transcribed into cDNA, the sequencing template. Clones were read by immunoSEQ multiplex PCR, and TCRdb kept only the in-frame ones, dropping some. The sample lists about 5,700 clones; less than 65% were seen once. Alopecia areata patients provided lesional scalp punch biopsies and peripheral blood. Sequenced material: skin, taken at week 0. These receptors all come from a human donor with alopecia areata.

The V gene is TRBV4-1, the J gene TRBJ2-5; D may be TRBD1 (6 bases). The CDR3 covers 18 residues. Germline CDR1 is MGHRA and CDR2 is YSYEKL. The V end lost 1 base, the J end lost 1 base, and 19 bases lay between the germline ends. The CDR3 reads CASSQVVGGVGTQETQYF. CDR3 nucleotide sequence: TGCGCCAGCAGCCAAGTGGTAGGGGGTGTGGGGACCCAAGAGACCCAGTACTTC.

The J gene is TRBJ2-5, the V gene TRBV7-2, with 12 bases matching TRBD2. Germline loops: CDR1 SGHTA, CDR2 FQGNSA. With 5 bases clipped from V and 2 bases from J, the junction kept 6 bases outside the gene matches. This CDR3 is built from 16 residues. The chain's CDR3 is CASSVSSGGGQETQYF. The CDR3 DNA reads TGTGCCAGCAGCGTGTCTAGCGGGGGGGGTCAAGAGACCCAGTACTTC. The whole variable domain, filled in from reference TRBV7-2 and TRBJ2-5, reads GAGVSQSPSNKVTEKGKDVELRCDPISGHTALYWYRQSLGQGLEFLIYFQGNSAPDKSGLPSDRFSAERTGGSVSTLTIQRTQQEDSAVYLCASSVSSGGGQETQYFGPGTRLLVL.

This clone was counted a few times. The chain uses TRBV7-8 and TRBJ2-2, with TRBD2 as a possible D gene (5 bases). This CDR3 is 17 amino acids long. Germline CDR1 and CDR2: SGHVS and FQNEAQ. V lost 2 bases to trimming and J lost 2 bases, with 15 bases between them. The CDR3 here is CASSLLRRSGNTGELFF. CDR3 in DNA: TGTGCCAGCAGCTTATTAAGACGGAGCGGCAACACCGGGGAGCTGTTTTTT.

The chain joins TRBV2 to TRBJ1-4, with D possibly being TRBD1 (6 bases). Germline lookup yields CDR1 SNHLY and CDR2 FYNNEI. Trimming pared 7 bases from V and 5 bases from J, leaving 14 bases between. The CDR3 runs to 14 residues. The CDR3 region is CASTRGRANEKLFF. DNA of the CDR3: TGTGCCAGCACCCGGGGGCGGGCAAATGAAAAACTGTTTTTT.

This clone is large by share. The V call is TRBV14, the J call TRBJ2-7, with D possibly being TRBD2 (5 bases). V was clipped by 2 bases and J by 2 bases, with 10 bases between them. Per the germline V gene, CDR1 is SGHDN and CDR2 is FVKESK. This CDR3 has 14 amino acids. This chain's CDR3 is CASSQLSSPYEQYF. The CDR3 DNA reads TGTGCCAGCAGCCAACTTTCTAGCCCCTACGAGCAGTACTTC.

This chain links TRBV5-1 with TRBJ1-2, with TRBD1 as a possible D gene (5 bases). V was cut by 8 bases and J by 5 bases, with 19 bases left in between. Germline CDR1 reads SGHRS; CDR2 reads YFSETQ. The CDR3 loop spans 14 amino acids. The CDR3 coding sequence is TGCGCCAGTCGCCCGGGGACCGACGGGTATGGCTACACCTTC. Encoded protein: CASRPGTDGYGYTF.

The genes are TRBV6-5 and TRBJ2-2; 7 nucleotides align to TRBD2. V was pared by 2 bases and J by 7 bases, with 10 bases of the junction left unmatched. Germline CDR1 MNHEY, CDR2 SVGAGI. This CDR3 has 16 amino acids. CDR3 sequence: CASSYQRRTSHGELFF. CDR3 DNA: TGTGCCAGCAGTTACCAACGACGGACTAGTCACGGGGAGCTGTTTTTT.

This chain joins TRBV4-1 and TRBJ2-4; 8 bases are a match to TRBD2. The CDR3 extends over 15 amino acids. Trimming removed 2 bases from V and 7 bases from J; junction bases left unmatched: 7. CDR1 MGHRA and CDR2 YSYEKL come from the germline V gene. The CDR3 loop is CASSQTHGGANIQYF. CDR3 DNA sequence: TGCGCCAGCAGCCAAACCCACGGGGGGGCGAACATTCAGTACTTC.

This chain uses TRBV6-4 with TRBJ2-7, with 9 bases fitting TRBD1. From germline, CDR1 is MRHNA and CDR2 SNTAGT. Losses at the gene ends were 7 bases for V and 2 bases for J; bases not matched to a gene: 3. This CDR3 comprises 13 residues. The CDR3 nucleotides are TGTGCCAGCAAGGACAGGGGTCCCTACGAGCAGTACTTC. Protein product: CASKDRGPYEQYF.

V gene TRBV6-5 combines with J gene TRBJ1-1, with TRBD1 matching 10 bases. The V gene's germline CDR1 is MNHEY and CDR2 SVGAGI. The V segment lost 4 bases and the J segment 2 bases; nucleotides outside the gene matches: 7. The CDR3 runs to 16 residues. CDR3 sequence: CASSWDRGPINTEAFF. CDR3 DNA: TGTGCCAGCAGTTGGGACAGGGGACCCATCAACACTGAAGCTTTCTTT.

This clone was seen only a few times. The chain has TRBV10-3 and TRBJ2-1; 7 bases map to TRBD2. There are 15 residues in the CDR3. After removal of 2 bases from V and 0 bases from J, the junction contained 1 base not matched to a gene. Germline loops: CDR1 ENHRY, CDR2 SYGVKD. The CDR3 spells CAISERGGSYNEQFF. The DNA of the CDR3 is TGTGCCATCAGTGAGCGCGGGGGCTCCTACAATGAGCAGTTCTTC.

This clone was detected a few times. The CDR3 DNA follows: TGCAGCGCCTCCTTAGGGGGGGTGAACACTGAAGCTTTCTTT. Translating gives CSASLGGVNTEAFF. J is TRBJ1-1 and V is TRBV29-1; TRBD1 might be the D (6 bases). Germline-derived CDR1 and CDR2 are SQVTM and ANQGSEA. The CDR3 extends over 14 amino acids. V was cut by 7 bases and J by 0 bases, with 15 bases left in between.

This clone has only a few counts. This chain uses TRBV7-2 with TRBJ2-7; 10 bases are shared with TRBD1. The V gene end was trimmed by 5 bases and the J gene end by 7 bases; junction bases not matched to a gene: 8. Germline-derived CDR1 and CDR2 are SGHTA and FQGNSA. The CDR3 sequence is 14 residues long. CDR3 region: CASSPRQGAGEQYF. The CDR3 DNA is TGTGCCAGCAGCCCGCGACAGGGGGCGGGGGAGCAGTACTTC.